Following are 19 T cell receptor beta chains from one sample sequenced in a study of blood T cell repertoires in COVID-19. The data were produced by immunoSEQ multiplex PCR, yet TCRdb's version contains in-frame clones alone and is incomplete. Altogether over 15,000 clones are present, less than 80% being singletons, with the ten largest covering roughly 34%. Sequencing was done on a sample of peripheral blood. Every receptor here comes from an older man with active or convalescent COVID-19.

The CDR3 DNA is TGTGCCAGCAGTTACTTTGGAGGGGGCGAGGCTTTCTTT. This encodes CASSYFGGGEAFF. V gene TRBV6-5 combines with J gene TRBJ1-1, with 7 bases identical to TRBD1. The CDR3 spans 13 residues. Trimming at V came to 1 base and at J to 11 bases, leaving 7 bases not matched to a gene. CDR1 and CDR2 from the germline V gene are MNHEY and SVGAGI.

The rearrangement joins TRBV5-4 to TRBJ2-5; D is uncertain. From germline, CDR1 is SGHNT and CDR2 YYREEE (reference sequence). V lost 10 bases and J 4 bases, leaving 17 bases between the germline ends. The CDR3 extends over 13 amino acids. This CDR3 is CASYDPTGETQYF. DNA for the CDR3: TGTGCCTCATACGACCCTACGGGAGAGACCCAGTACTTC.

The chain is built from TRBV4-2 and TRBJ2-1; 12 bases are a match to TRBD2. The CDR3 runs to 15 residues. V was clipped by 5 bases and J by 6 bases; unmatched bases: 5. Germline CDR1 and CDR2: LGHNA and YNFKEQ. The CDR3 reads CASSNLAGGVNEQFF. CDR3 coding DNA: TGTGCCAGCAGCAACCTAGCGGGGGGGGTCAATGAGCAGTTCTTC.

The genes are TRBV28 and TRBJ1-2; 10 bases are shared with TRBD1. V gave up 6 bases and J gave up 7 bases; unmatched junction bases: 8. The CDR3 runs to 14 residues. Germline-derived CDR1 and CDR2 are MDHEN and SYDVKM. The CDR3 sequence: CASRPSGTGAGYTF. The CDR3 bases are TGTGCCAGCAGACCCTCCGGGACAGGGGCTGGCTACACCTTC.

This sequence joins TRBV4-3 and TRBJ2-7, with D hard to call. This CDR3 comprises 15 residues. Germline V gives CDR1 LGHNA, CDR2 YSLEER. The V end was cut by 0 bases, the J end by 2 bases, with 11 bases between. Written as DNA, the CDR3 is TGCGCCAGCAGCCAAGATATAGCAAGGACCTACGAGCAGTACTTC. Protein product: CASSQDIARTYEQYF.

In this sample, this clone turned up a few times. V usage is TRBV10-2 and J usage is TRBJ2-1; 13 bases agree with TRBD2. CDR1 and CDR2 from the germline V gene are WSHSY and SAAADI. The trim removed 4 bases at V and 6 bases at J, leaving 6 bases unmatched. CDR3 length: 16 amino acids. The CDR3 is CASSGWTSGSGNEQFF. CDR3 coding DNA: TGCGCCAGCAGTGGCTGGACTAGCGGGAGTGGCAATGAGCAGTTCTTC.

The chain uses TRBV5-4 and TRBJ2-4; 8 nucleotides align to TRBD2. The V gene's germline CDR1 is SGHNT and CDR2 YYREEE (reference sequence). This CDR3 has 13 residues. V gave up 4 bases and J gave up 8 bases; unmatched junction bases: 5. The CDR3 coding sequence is TGTGCCAGCAGCAGGACTAGCAGGGACATTCAGTACTTC. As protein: CASSRTSRDIQYF.

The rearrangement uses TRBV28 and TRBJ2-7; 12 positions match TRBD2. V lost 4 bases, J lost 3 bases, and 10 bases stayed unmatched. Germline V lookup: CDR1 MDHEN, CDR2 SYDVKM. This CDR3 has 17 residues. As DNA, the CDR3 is TGTGCCAGCAGTTCCCAAACCGGACTAGCGGGGTACTACGAGCAGTACTTC. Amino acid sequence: CASSSQTGLAGYYEQYF.

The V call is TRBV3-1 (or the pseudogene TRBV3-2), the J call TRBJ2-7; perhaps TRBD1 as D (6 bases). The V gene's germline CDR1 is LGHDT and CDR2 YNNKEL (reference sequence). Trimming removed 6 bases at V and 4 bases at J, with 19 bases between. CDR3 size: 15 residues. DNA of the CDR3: TGTGCCAGCAGTCCCCGAAGGGGGTCCCAATACGAGCAGTACTTC. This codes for CASSPRRGSQYEQYF.

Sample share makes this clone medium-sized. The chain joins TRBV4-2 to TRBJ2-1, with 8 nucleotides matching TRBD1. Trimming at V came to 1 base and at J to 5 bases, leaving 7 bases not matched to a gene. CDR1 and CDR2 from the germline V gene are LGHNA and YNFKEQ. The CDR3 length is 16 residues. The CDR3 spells CASSQAGRGQDNEQFF. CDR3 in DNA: TGTGCCAGCAGCCAAGCCGGCAGGGGGCAGGACAATGAGCAGTTCTTC.

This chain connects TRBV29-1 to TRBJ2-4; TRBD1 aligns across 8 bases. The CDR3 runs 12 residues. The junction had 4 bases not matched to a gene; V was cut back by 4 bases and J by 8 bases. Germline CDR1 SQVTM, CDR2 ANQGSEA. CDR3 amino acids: CSVVQGAHIQYF. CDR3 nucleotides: TGCAGCGTTGTCCAGGGGGCCCACATTCAGTACTTC.

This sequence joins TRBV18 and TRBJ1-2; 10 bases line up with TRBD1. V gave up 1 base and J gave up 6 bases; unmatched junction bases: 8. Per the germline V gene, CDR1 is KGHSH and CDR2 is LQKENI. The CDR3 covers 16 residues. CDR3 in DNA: TGTGCCAGCTCACCACGTAGTGACAGGGGGCAGAATGGCTACACCTTC. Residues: CASSPRSDRGQNGYTF.

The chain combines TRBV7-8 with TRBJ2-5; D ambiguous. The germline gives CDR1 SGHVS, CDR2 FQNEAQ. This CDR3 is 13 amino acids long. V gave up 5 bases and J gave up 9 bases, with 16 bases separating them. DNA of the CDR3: TGTGCCAGCAGCCGTGTAAGGTTTGAGGCCCAGTACTTC. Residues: CASSRVRFEAQYF.

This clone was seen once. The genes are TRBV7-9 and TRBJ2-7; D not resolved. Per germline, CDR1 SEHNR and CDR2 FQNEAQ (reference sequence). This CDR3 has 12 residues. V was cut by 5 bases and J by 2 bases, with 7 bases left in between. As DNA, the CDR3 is TGTGCCAGCAGCGTCATAGCCTACGAGCAGTACTTC. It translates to CASSVIAYEQYF.

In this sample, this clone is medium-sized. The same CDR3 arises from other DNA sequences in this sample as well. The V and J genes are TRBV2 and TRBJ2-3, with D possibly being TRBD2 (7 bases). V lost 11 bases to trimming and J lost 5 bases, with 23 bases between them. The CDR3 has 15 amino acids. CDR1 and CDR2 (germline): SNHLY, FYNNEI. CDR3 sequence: CARRGTWGGQDTQYF. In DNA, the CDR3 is TGTGCCCGCCGGGGGACATGGGGGGGGCAAGATACGCAGTATTTT.

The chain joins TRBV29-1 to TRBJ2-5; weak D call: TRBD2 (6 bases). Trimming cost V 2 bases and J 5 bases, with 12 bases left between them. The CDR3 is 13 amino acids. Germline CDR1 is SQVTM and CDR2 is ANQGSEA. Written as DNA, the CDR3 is TGCAGCGTTGAAAGGTCGGGGAGGGAGACCCAGTACTTC. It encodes CSVERSGRETQYF.

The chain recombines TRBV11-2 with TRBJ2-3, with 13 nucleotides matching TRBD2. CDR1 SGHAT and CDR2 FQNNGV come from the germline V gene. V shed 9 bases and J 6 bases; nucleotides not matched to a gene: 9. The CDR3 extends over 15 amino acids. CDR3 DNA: TGTGCCAGTTCCATAGGGGGACTAGCGGGGGATACGCAGTATTTT. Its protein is CASSIGGLAGDTQYF. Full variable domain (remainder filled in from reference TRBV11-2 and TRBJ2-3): EAGVAQSPRYKIIEKRQSVAFWCNPISGHATLYWYQQILGQGPKLLIQFQNNGVVDDSQLPKDRFSAERLKGVDSTLKIQPAKLEDSAVYLCASSIGGLAGDTQYFGPGTRLTVL.

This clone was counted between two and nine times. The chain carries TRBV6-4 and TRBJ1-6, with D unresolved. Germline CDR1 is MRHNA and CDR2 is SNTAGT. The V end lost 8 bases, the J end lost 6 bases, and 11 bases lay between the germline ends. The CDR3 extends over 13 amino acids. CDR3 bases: TGTGCCAGCGGGGAGGGTTCTAATTCACCCCTCCACTTT. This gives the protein CASGEGSNSPLHF.

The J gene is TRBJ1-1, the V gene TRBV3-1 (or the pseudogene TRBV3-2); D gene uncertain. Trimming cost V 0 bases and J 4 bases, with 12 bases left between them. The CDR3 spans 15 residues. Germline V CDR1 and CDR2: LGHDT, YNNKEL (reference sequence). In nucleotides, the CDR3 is TGTGCCAGCAGCCAAGAGTACAGAGTGGGCACTGAAGCTTTCTTT. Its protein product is CASSQEYRVGTEAFF.